This T cell receptor beta chain emerged from a study of blood T cell repertoires in COVID-19. Study-level background: Sites across the United States, Italy and Spain contributed samples from acute and convalescent COVID-19. PBMCs, B-cell-depleted T cells, or T cells provided the cDNA or gDNA that made up the material.

J lost 3 bases, V lost 1 base, and 3 bases had no gene match. CDR3 length: 15 residues. Germline V gives CDR1 SGHNT, CDR2 YYREEE (reference sequence). In the original processing: Reference gene primer amplification gave estimated nucleated cell counts. The data were produced by immunoSEQ multiplex PCR, yet TCRdb's version contains in-frame clones alone and is incomplete. V, J and clone size are taken as reported in that table, and D and trimming were inferred from the DNA itself. The sample has about 60,000 clones, approximately 78% seen once. The chain employs TRBV5-4 and TRBJ2-3; 9 bases line up with TRBD1. The sample comprised peripheral blood. The TCR comes from a woman older than 75 with acute or convalescent COVID-19. CDR3 amino acids: CASSLTGGSTDTQYF. Here the CDR3 DNA reads TGTGCCAGCAGCTTGACAGGGGGCTCGACAGATACGCAGTATTTT.